This T cell receptor (beta chain) was recovered during a study of shared clonotypes between healthy human individuals. As for the study in general: In total, the donors were a couple of women and a few men aged 18 to 49. Study-wide findings and caveats: Investigators expected sequencing depth to affect clonotype sharing among donors.

CD4+ cells yielded CD45RA+ naive and CD45RA-negative memory subsets. Sorted-subset replicate PCRs used roughly 210 ng of genomic DNA. This amount corresponded to some 32,000 T cell genomes. Assay: immunoSEQ multiplex PCR; the TCRdb copy retains only in-frame clones and omits some. The repertoire holds over a million clones, with about 70% as singletons. In regard to this clone: The antigen is undetermined.

This CDR3 spans 17 amino acids. Germline values: CDR1 SGHNT, CDR2 YYREEE (reference sequence). Losses at the gene ends were 4 bases for V and 5 bases for J; bases not matched to a gene: 13. This chain joins TRBV5-4 and TRBJ2-1, with TRBD2 identical over 9 bases. The source of this sequence is a young man in good health. Sequenced material: memory CD4+ T cells sorted from blood. As to subset: CD45RA-negative fraction. The CDR3 here is CASSPGGPSGIDNEQFF. The CDR3 region has the DNA TGTGCCAGCAGCCCGGGGGGGCCTAGCGGGATCGACAATGAGCAGTTCTTC.